This TCR beta chain appears in the sequencing data of a study of blood T cells in healthy people across ages. Study-level background: Capturing about one barcoded beta molecule per two T cells was achieved by template switching.

This clonotype was found a few times. For the second PCR, which ran for about 6 to 11 cycles, a sample-barcoded 5' primer and a J-beta primer mix were used. MiXCR, applied by TCRdb to the 5' RACE reads, yields one record per CDR3 protein. The sample has about 1.6 million distinct CDR3 sequences, roughly 32% seen once; the top ten hold around 11%. The CDR3 is 12 amino acids. V was cut by 3 bases and J by 11 bases, with 13 bases left in between. Per the germline V gene, CDR1 is MNHNS and CDR2 is SASEGT. The study isolated at least 6 million PBMCs from each sample. Sequenced material: blood. The chain links TRBV6-1 to TRBJ2-5; D is undetermined. This sequence originates from a woman in her twenties or thirties in good health. CDR3 region: CASSDPRSGQYF. The DNA of the CDR3 is TGTGCCAGCAGTGACCCCAGAAGTGGTCAGTACTTC.